The rows below give T cell receptor beta chains drawn from one sample of a study of T cell responses to AZD1222 COVID-19 vaccine. Clones were read by immunoSEQ multiplex PCR, and TCRdb kept only the in-frame ones, dropping some. In the table there are 90,000 to 120,000 clones, about 94% of which are singletons. Sequenced here: peripheral blood, sampled on day 0 of AZD1222 vaccination. The receptors derive from an adult in good health. CDR3s include the opening cysteine and the closing phenylalanine or tryptophan. A D gene is named only where the DNA matches it firmly. Clone size is shown for a subset of rows, as once, few, many or a class of expanded clone.

v_call: TRBV7-9
clone_size: NA
d_call: NA
j_call: TRBJ2-5
cdr3_nt: TGTGCCAGCATCAGGAGTACGTTCCAAGAGACCCAGTACTTC
cdr3_aa: CASIRSTFQETQYF

v_call: TRBV19
clone_size: NA
d_call: NA
j_call: TRBJ1-5
cdr3_nt: TGTGCCAGTAGTATCGGGCCAGTCCGGCCCCAGCATTTT
cdr3_aa: CASSIGPVRPQHF

v_call: TRBV19
clone_size: NA
d_call: NA
j_call: TRBJ1-1
cdr3_nt: TGTGCCAGTAGTATTGGGACGGCGAACACTGAAGCTTTCTTT
cdr3_aa: CASSIGTANTEAFF

v_call: TRBV10-3
clone_size: NA
d_call: TRBD2
j_call: TRBJ2-1
cdr3_nt: TGTGCCATCTCGGGGGGGCATGAGCAGTTCTTC
cdr3_aa: CAISGGHEQFF

v_call: TRBV3-1/TRBV3-2
clone_size: NA
d_call: TRBD2
j_call: TRBJ2-5
cdr3_nt: TGTGCCAGCAGCCAAGAACCCGGGACTAGCGTGCAGACCCAGTACTTC
cdr3_aa: CASSQEPGTSVQTQYF

v_call: TRBV4-3
clone_size: NA
d_call: NA
j_call: TRBJ1-5
cdr3_nt: TGCGCCAGCAGCCAAGATGTACTTTCGGAGGGAAATCAGCCCCAGCATTTT
cdr3_aa: CASSQDVLSEGNQPQHF

v_call: TRBV24-1
clone_size: NA
d_call: TRBD2
j_call: TRBJ2-1
cdr3_nt: TGTGCCACCAGCAGCCCCTTGACTAGCGGGAAGTCGGCCCCCAATGAGCAGTTCTTC
cdr3_aa: CATSSPLTSGKSAPNEQFF

v_call: TRBV29-1
clone_size: NA
d_call: NA
j_call: TRBJ2-5
cdr3_nt: TGCAGCTCATTGGGAGGGGGCCCGGCCCCAGAGACCCAGTACTTC
cdr3_aa: CSSLGGGPAPETQYF

v_call: TRBV18
clone_size: NA
d_call: TRBD2
j_call: TRBJ2-7
cdr3_nt: TGTGCCAGCTGTAGGCGGGAGCTCTACGAGCAGTACTTC
cdr3_aa: CASCRRELYEQYF

v_call: TRBV28
clone_size: NA
d_call: NA
j_call: TRBJ1-2
cdr3_nt: TGTGCCAGCAGTCCTCACCGGGGGCTCAGGGGCTACACCTTC
cdr3_aa: CASSPHRGLRGYTF

v_call: TRBV7-9
clone_size: NA
d_call: TRBD2
j_call: TRBJ2-1
cdr3_nt: TGTGCCAGCAGGCGGGCTGCGGGGGGAGGGAATGAGCAGTTCTTC
cdr3_aa: CASRRAAGGGNEQFF

v_call: TRBV2
clone_size: few
d_call: NA
j_call: TRBJ2-1
cdr3_nt: TGTGCCAGCAGTCCCTCCCTTTATAGCCAGCCCTACAATGAGCAGTTCTTC
cdr3_aa: CASSPSLYSQPYNEQFF